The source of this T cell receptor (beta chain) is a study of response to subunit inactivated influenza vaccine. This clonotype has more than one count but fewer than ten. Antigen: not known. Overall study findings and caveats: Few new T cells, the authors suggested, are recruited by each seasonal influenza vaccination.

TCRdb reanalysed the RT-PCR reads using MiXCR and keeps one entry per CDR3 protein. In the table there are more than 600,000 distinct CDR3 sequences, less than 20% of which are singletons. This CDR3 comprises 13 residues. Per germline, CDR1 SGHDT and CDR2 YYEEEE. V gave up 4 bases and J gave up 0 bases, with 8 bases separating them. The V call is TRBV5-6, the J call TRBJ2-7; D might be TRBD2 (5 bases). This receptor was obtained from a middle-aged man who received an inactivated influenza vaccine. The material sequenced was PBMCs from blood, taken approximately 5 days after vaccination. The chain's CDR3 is CASSAGNSYEQYF. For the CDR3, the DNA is TGTGCCAGCAGCGCGGGTAACTCCTACGAGCAGTACTTC.